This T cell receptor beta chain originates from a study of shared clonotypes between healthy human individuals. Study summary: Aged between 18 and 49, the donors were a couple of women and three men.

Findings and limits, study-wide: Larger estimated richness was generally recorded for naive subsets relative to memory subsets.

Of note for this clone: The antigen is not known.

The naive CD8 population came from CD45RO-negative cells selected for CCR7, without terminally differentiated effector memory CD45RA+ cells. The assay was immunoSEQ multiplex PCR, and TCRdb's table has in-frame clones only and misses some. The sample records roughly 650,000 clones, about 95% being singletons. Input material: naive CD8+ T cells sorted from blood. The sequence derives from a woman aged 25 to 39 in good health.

The CDR3 DNA follows: TGTGCCAGCAGAGTCTCAAGGAATTCACCCCTCCACTTT. Its protein is CASRVSRNSPLHF. The chain couples TRBV5-4 to TRBJ1-6; D is undetermined. CDR3 length: 13 residues. The germline V gene encodes CDR1 SGHNT and CDR2 YYREEE (reference sequence). V was cut by 5 bases and J by 7 bases, with 10 bases left in between.